What follows are 21 T cell receptor beta chains derived from one specimen sequenced in a study of T cells in Graves' hyperthyroidism and ophthalmopathy. Regions amplified from RNA transcripts were the TCR beta CDR3 regions. Using the HTBI primer set, a first-round RT-PCR was run on the TCR CDR3. A single record per CDR3 protein comes from TCRdb applying MiXCR to the multiplex PCR reads. The profile shows some 720,000 distinct CDR3 sequences, approximately 16% of them singletons. Material: blood. These receptors were taken from a man aged 18 to 35 with Graves' hyperthyroidism.

This clonotype showed up just a few times. The chain couples TRBV4-2 to TRBJ2-3, with 10 bases fitting TRBD2. Germline V lookup: CDR1 LGHNA, CDR2 YNFKEQ. This CDR3 has 16 residues. The J segment lost 0 bases and the V segment lost 4 bases, leaving 4 bases of the junction unmatched. CDR3 coding DNA: TGTGCCAGCAGCCCTGCTAGCGGGAGCAGCACAGATACGCAGTATTTT. Translation: CASSPASGSSTDTQYF.

Ten or more counts support this clonotype. The J gene is TRBJ1-2, the V gene TRBV18; D unclear. The CDR3 loop spans 12 amino acids. Deletions cut 3 bases from V and 2 bases from J, with 4 bases between. CDR1 KGHSH and CDR2 LQKENI come from the germline V gene. CDR3 loop: CASSPRNYGYTF. CDR3 nucleotides: TGTGCCAGCTCACCGAGGAACTATGGCTACACCTTC.

The chain joins TRBV29-1 to TRBJ2-5; D may be TRBD1 (5 bases). The CDR3 has 12 amino acids. V lost 3 bases and J lost 4, with 9 bases in between. Germline V lookup: CDR1 SQVTM, CDR2 ANQGSEA. The CDR3 region has the DNA TGCAGCGTTGACAGGGTACTAGAGACCCAGTACTTC. As protein: CSVDRVLETQYF.

This clonotype was counted ten times or more. The J gene is TRBJ2-7, the V gene TRBV2, with TRBD1 identical over 7 bases. The V gene end was trimmed by 4 bases and the J gene end by 6 bases; junction bases not matched to a gene: 6. Germline CDR1 reads SNHLY; CDR2 reads FYNNEI. The CDR3 is 13 residues long. As DNA, the CDR3 is TGTGCCAGCAGTGCGATGACAGGGTCCGAGCAGTACTTC. Protein: CASSAMTGSEQYF.

This clonotype was seen repeatedly, ten times or more. The rearrangement links TRBV28 to TRBJ2-5; D is perhaps TRBD2 (6 bases). This CDR3 region has 14 residues. Trimming took off 5 bases at V and 5 bases at J, with 15 bases between the two ends. In germline, CDR1 is MDHEN, CDR2 SYDVKM. The CDR3 region has the DNA TGTGCCAGCAGTCCCCACGGGAGCCTTGAGACCCAGTACTTC. This encodes CASSPHGSLETQYF.

This clonotype was seen ten or more times. The chain recombines TRBV11-2 with TRBJ2-5; tentative D call: TRBD2 (6 bases). The V gene's germline CDR1 is SGHAT and CDR2 FQNNGV. The CDR3 has 18 amino acids. V was shortened by 5 bases and J by 2 bases, with 24 bases between the two germline ends. CDR3 residues: CASSTVRGRYSLQETQYF. The DNA of the CDR3 is TGTGCCAGCAGCACAGTTCGGGGGAGGTATTCGTTACAAGAGACCCAGTACTTC.

CDR3 residues: CATRTGPNTGELFF. CDR3 in DNA: TGTGCCACCCGAACGGGTCCTAACACCGGGGAGCTGTTTTTT. J is TRBJ2-2 and V is TRBV6-1; D gene ambiguous. CDR3 length: 14 residues. V lost 10 bases and J lost 2, with 14 bases in between. CDR1 MNHNS and CDR2 SASEGT come from the germline V gene.

V usage is TRBV7-9 and J usage is TRBJ2-6; the match to TRBD2 covers 8 bases. CDR3 size: 16 residues. Germline CDR1 SEHNR, CDR2 FQNEAQ (reference sequence). The trim removed 4 bases at V and 3 bases at J, leaving 5 bases unmatched. For the CDR3, the DNA is TGTGCCAGCAGCTCAAGGCGGGGGGATGGGGCCAACGTCCTGACTTTC. Its protein is CASSSRRGDGANVLTF.

The chain combines TRBV6-1 with TRBJ2-3; TRBD2 might be the D (6 bases). The CDR3 is made up of 17 amino acids. V lost 6 bases, J lost 0 bases, and 19 bases lay in between. Germline CDR1 MNHNS, CDR2 SASEGT. CDR3 protein: CASSPIVGGASTDTQYF. DNA for the CDR3: TGTGCCAGCAGCCCCATAGTGGGCGGGGCTAGCACAGATACGCAGTATTTT.

V gene TRBV6-1 combines with J gene TRBJ2-1, with 12 bases fitting TRBD2. Germline V CDR1 and CDR2: MNHNS, SASEGT. With V trimmed by 6 bases and J by 9 bases, 9 bases remained unmatched. This CDR3 is 15 amino acids long. The CDR3 DNA reads as TGTGCCAGCAGGCCCCGACTAGCGGGAGTGGGTGAGCAGTTCTTC. This encodes CASRPRLAGVGEQFF.

This clonotype occurred many times. The gene calls are TRBV7-9 and TRBJ2-5; D gene uncertain. This CDR3 comprises 14 residues. The germline V and J ends were trimmed by 7 bases and 3 bases, with 15 bases remaining between them. Germline CDR1 and CDR2: SEHNR and FQNEAQ (reference sequence). The DNA for the CDR3 is TGTGCCAGCACCCCGGCAGGAGCCGAAGAGACCCAGTACTTC. Its translation is CASTPAGAEETQYF.

This clonotype was found a few times. V is TRBV27 and J is TRBJ1-1, with D possibly matching TRBD1 (5 bases). The CDR3 is made up of 15 amino acids. Germline loops: CDR1 MNHEY, CDR2 SMNVEV (reference sequence). The V and J ends lost 5 bases and 3 bases respectively, with 16 bases between them. The CDR3 region is CASSPPSRGDTEAFF. As DNA, the CDR3 is TGTGCCAGCAGTCCCCCTTCTCGGGGGGACACTGAAGCTTTCTTT.

This clonotype was picked up many times. This chain joins TRBV28 and TRBJ2-2, with D possibly being TRBD2 (6 bases). Germline CDR1 and CDR2: MDHEN and SYDVKM. Trimming stripped 4 bases from V and 4 bases from J, with 10 bases between. The CDR3 runs 14 residues. The CDR3 region is CASSSGTFTGELFF. The CDR3 bases are TGTGCCAGCAGTTCCGGGACTTTCACCGGGGAGCTGTTTTTT. The variable domain in full, completed from reference TRBV28 and TRBJ2-2, reads DVKVTQSSRYLVKRTGEKVFLECVQDMDHENMFWYRQDPGLGLRLIYFSYDVKMKEKGDIPEGYSVSREKKERFSLILESASTNQTSMYLCASSSGTFTGELFFGEGSRLTVL.

This clonotype was recorded many times. The CDR3 sequence is CATSSDRTQYF. CDR3 nucleotide sequence: TGTGCCACCAGCAGTGACAGGACCCAGTACTTC. The gene calls are TRBV15 and TRBJ2-5; D is perhaps TRBD1 (5 bases). The CDR3 extends over 11 amino acids. Germline values: CDR1 LNHNV, CDR2 YYDKDF (reference sequence). V shed 3 bases and J shed 7 bases, with 6 bases lying between them.

This clonotype showed up many times. The chain recombines TRBV20-1 with TRBJ2-7; the match to TRBD2 covers 11 bases. V shed 4 bases, J shed 0 bases, and the junction held 2 bases outside the gene matches. CDR3 length: 14 amino acids. Germline values: CDR1 DFQATT, CDR2 SNEGSKA (reference sequence). The chain's CDR3 is CSATGLAASYEQYF. The CDR3 nucleotides are TGCAGTGCTACGGGACTAGCGGCCTCCTACGAGCAGTACTTC.

CDR3 loop: CASSERAERPLTQYF. The CDR3 DNA sequence: TGTGCCAGCAGTGAAAGGGCCGAACGTCCTCTAACGCAGTATTTT. The rearrangement links TRBV2 to TRBJ2-3; D uncertain. Germline V gene sequence: CDR1 SNHLY, CDR2 FYNNEI. The CDR3 has 15 amino acids. With 2 bases removed from V and 9 bases from J, the gap between germline ends came to 18 bases. The complete variable domain, with remaining parts taken from reference TRBV2 and TRBJ2-3, reads EPEVTQTPSHQVTQMGQEVILRCVPISNHLYFYWYRQILGQKVEFLVSFYNNEISEKSEIFDDQFSVERPDGSNFTLKIRSTKLEDSAMYFCASSERAERPLTQYFGPGTRLTVL.

The chain carries TRBV15 and TRBJ1-1; TRBD1 might be the D (5 bases). The CDR3 length is 11 residues. The V gene's germline CDR1 is LNHNV and CDR2 YYDKDF (reference sequence). Trimming removed 4 bases at V and 7 bases at J, with 7 bases between. CDR3 amino acids: CATSITGEAFF. The CDR3 DNA is TGTGCCACCAGCATTACAGGTGAAGCTTTCTTT.

In this sample, this clonotype turned up many times. The rearrangement links TRBV27 to TRBJ1-2; D is unresolved. V was shortened by 4 bases and J by 8 bases, with 20 bases between the two germline ends. This CDR3 comprises 15 residues. The germline CDR1 and CDR2 sequences are MNHEY and SMNVEV (reference sequence). The CDR3 DNA reads as TGTGCCAGCAGTTCTCGGACGGTAACAACAGAAGGCTACACCTTC. Translated, it gives CASSSRTVTTEGYTF.

This clonotype has at least ten counts. The chain joins TRBV12-3 or TRBV12-4 to TRBJ1-4, with D tentatively TRBD1 (5 bases). Trimming pared 8 bases from V and 10 bases from J, leaving 17 bases between. The CDR3 length is 13 residues. In nucleotides, the CDR3 is TGTGCCAGCGGCTCCGGGACCTGGGGAAAACTGTTTTTT. It translates to CASGSGTWGKLFF.

This clonotype appeared many times. The germline gene is not matched at one end of the junction; a read error may be the cause. This CDR3 is CASSLGAHNEQFF. The CDR3 coding sequence is TGTGCCAGCAGTTTAGGGGCCCACAATGAGCAGTTCTTC. J is TRBJ2-1 and V is TRBV7-9, with D possibly being TRBD1 (5 bases). The CDR3 length is 13 residues. The V gene's germline CDR1 is SEHNR and CDR2 FQNEAQ (reference sequence).

The table lists this clonotype with many counts. The V gene is TRBV7-3, the J gene TRBJ2-3; D tentatively reads TRBD1 or TRBD2 (6 bases each). The ends were cut back, 5 bases at V and 1 base at J, with 16 bases in the middle. The germline CDR1 and CDR2 sequences are SGHTA and FQGTGA. The CDR3 is 16 amino acids. Here the CDR3 DNA reads TGTGCCAGCAGCCTCACGGGGGCGGATGGCACAGATACGCAGTATTTT. Its translation: CASSLTGADGTDTQYF.